Below, one TCR beta chain is given with its context. Its antigen has not been determined. No much larger clonotype is one base removed from it; base qualities were not supplied. Library preparation employed the immunoSEQ multiplex PCR assay. For the multiplex PCR, a mixture combining 60 forward primers for TCR Vbeta segments and 13 reverse primers for TCR Jbeta segments was used. The CDR3 region of rearranged TCR beta genes was amplified from genomic DNA with a multiplex PCR assay. The Illumina HiSeq System was used to sequence the amplified TCR beta libraries as 87-base-pair reads. Per the authors' processing: In a later analysis, 77 million or so unique TCR beta chains were counted across the approximately 640 repertoires, and around 10 million of these chains were shared by at least two donors. Raw reads were error-corrected and collapsed into unique sequences by a nearest-neighbor algorithm in which closely related sequences were merged to remove PCR and sequencing errors. Alignment of CDR3 sequences to IMGT reference sequences was used to assign V, D and J gene segments. For a sequence to be retained, a match of at least six nucleotides was required to both a V gene segment and a J gene segment. A rearrangement counted as productive if the CDR3 had no stop codons and remained in frame with V and J, and every other rearrangement counted as non-productive. CDR3 was defined according to IMGT convention as the region running from the second conserved V-encoded cysteine to the conserved J-encoded phenylalanine. Sequences without an unambiguous match to a single V gene segment were excluded from the earlier analysis of approximately 600 of the donors. An earlier analysis of about 590 of the donors classified V segments as functional when productive rearrangements were above 56.7% and as segregating when the standard deviation between donors was above 5%. To diagnose cytomegalovirus status from the catalog of TCR beta chain sequences, a statistical classification framework was built. In a later analysis, V and J genes were assigned by comparing TCR nucleotide sequences against IMGT/GENE-DB human TR gene sequences. Using the TCRdist pipeline, a later analysis assigned CDR3 sequences along with most-parsimonious VDJ recombination scenarios. In a later analysis, every TCR beta chain was defined by the combination of its CDR3 amino acid sequence and its V-gene family, and reads without a unique V-gene family were dropped. As a way to deal with suspected cross-contamination and a sequencing artifact, a later analysis dropped 450 to 600 nucleotide sequences that were highly shared and had low generation probability. For each public chain, a later analysis derived a clonal expansion index from normalized ranks of inferred template counts within each repertoire. In a later analysis, generation probabilities were computed with a VDJ recombination model fitted to out-of-frame rearrangements, and the resulting probabilities were checked against IGoR. Hypergeometric tests were used in a later analysis to score TCR-TCR, TCR-HLA and TCR-CMV co-occurrence, with a repertoire-size bias correction applied to the TCR pairs. A later analysis estimated false discovery rates by permuting HLA or CMV assignments 20 times. A later analysis grouped co-occurring TCRs with DBSCAN, adding TCRdist sequence similarity when clustering within HLA-allele-positive subsets. Co-occurrence clustering excluded repertoires with fewer than 30,000 or more than 120,000 public chains, plus five with anomalous nucleotide sharing. The table comes from immuneACCESS by way of TCRdb, which keeps in-frame sequences with V and J called. Part of the clones is missing from these tables; in studies checked, under half for an unresolved V gene and the rest for unknown reasons. The V and J calls and clone size are taken from that table; D and trimming were inferred from the DNA. The sample table contains approximately 190,000 clones; only one count was recorded for around 87% of them. The ten biggest clones cover roughly 1.3% of the sample.

These data belong to a study of cytomegalovirus exposure and HLA in healthy donors (dated by TCRdb to about 2017). With regard to the full study: An earlier analysis of more than 550 of the donors reported over 250 Gb of sequence data and 117 million unique TCR beta sequences obtained from approximately 180 million T cells. Roughly 300 gigabases of sequencing data and tens of millions of unique TCR sequences were included in an early release covering several hundred HLA-typed donors. The genetic ancestry cluster associated with self-reported Caucasian donors included over 80% of the 300 to 400 genotyped donors. The aim of the study was to test whether cataloging public T cell receptors could identify signatures of past pathogen exposure. Using immunosequencing, the study profiled T cell repertoires from fewer than 850 subjects and related those repertoires to cytomegalovirus serostatus. In addition to the first cohort of approximately 670 subjects, a separate validation cohort of approximately 120 different subjects was used. To predict cytomegalovirus infection status, the study combined high-throughput TCR immunosequencing, statistical association of individual TCRs with disease status, and machine learning. In a later analysis, previously published TCR beta repertoires from fewer than 750 donors were re-analyzed and high-resolution HLA genotyping was added so that TCR occurrence patterns could be studied. Rather than drawing on any new phenotypic data, the later analysis identified candidate immune exposures from TCR beta sequences and the way those sequences occurred across donors. To decide whether each TCR beta V gene segment behaved as functional or pseudogenic, an earlier analysis of fewer than 750 of the donors relied on high-throughput TCR beta sequencing. Donor age, sex, ethnicity and CMV serostatus were compiled alongside the repertoire data. A later genetic analysis used genome-wide SNP genotypes for about 60% of the roughly 700 donors, treating that subset as a discovery cohort. All discovery cohort repertoires had been generated using a single sequencing platform. Both class I and class II loci were covered by HLA typing, at four-digit resolution. The number of typed donors differed by locus: about 620-630 for A, B, C, DRB1 and DQB1; roughly 510 for DQA1; 600 to 610 for DPA1; and around 450 for DPB1. About five DR-DQ haplotypes were treated as single units for association and clustering because of strong linkage in the cohort. Among approximately 370 genotyped donors of the cohort, an average of roughly 230,000 unique TCR beta nucleotide sequences was sequenced per donor, of which roughly 17% were non-productive.

The cohort consisted of more than 650 healthy bone marrow donors. All cohort members were sampled while nominally healthy, although unrecorded immune exposures were likely present. The donor was CMV seronegative and was included in the group of several hundred seronegative cohort members. Every donor gave a peripheral blood sample, and the peripheral blood mononuclear cells from that sample were used for TCR beta sequencing. Genomic DNA extraction from the blood cell samples was performed with the Qiagen DNeasy Blood Extraction Kit. CDR1 and CDR2 are drawn from the germline V gene: MGHRA, YSYEKL. Including cysteine and phenylalanine, the CDR3 has 14 amino acids. CDR3 DNA is the only sequence kept; it has 42 bases, read in frame from the first base. Ends trimmed: V by 1 base, J by 8 bases; bases unmatched to a gene: 5. What the work shows at the level of the full study, not this receptor alone: The study gave a list of 150 to 200 TCR beta chains associated with cytomegalovirus. Because the 87-base-pair reads could not distinguish some IMGT-functional V segments, including TRBV6-2 and TRBV6-3, those segments were excluded. According to a later analysis, most CMV-associated TCR beta chains appeared to be HLA-restricted, and the HLA associations seemed to be driven largely by CMV exposure. Compared with equally common non-associated chains, HLA-associated TCR beta chains in a later analysis were more clonally expanded and had lower generation probabilities. In a later genetic analysis, a missense DCLRE1C variant was associated with V-gene and J-gene trimming of TCR beta chains, and the association was replicated in an independent cohort. A group of highly shared sequence variants was considered likely to be a technical artifact of the sequencing pipeline. For the cohort, immune exposure information was limited to CMV serostatus. In a later analysis, more than 15,000 TCR beta sequences were associated with specific HLA alleles at a false discovery rate of 0.05. In this cohort, only TCR beta chains were sequenced, and detectable features were limited by the absence of alpha or paired-chain data. The earlier analysis of about 600 of the donors excluded 15 to 20 rarely observed V segments, including chromosome 9 orphons, because counts were too low. Compared with the roughly 700-donor mean, donors in an Asian-associated ancestry cluster had fewer N-insertions in productive TCRs, according to a later genetic analysis. Presence/absence analyses assumed roughly uniform sequencing depth across donors, an assumption that may not hold. When HLA alleles, especially DR and DQ, strongly co-occurred, attributing TCR associations to individual alleles was difficult. A later analysis reported that several top co-occurrence clusters appeared linked to parvovirus B19, influenza, CMV and Epstein-Barr virus. A further reported finding was that TCR beta sequences accurately predicted the HLA-A and HLA-B alleles for most subjects in the first cohort. A few of the identified cytomegalovirus-associated TCR beta chains were confirmed in vitro to be specific for cytomegalovirus antigens. In an earlier analysis of approximately 590 of the donors, most TCR beta V segments appeared in productive rearrangements about 90% or about 30% of the time, broadly matching IMGT annotations. HLA typing was unavailable for some donors at each locus, so association tests used only the typed subset. The authors suggested that the approach could potentially be extended to other disease states and immunological phenotypes. Cytomegalovirus status was reported to be diagnosed by the classifier with high specificity and sensitivity in both the original and validation cohorts. Correlated functional status among segregating V segments might be attributable to linkage disequilibrium, but an unknown experimental factor could not be ruled out. In a later analysis, TCR association rates were found to vary across HLA loci, with the most associated TCRs seen for DRB1 alleles and the fewest for HLA-C alleles. Most TCR sequences were seen in very few donors, while some public TCRs were found in many individuals.

Sequencing input: PBMCs. The rearranged segments are TRBV4-1 and TRBJ1-5; the junction holds 7 bases that match TRBD1. The TCR was taken from a man aged 25-40 years in good health and CMV-seronegative. Read as DNA, the sequence is TGCGCCAGCAGCCAAGGACAGGGCGCCGAGCCCCAGCATTTT. This is translated as CASSQGQGAEPQHF.